This T cell receptor beta chain is drawn from a study of cytomegalovirus exposure and HLA in healthy donors. Regarding donors, all were healthy bone marrow donors. PCR was performed using 60 Vbeta and 13 Jbeta primers. Assay used: immunoSEQ multiplex PCR; TCRdb lists only in-frame clones, some missing. The table includes around 200,000 clones, roughly 80% detected once. A word on this clone: The antigen is unknown.

Regarding the study as a whole: It was reportedly the case that the classifier diagnosed cytomegalovirus status with high specificity and sensitivity.

V lost 5 bases, J lost 0 bases, and 13 bases lay in between. Looked up from germline, CDR1 is GTSNPN and CDR2 is SVGIG (reference sequence). The CDR3 is 15 residues long. This sequence was found in a girl aged 5-17 years in good health and CMV-seronegative. V usage is TRBV30 and J usage is TRBJ2-2, with D possibly matching TRBD1 (6 bases). The specimen was PBMCs. CDR3 sequence: CAWRGQRTNTGELFF. CDR3 DNA: TGTGCCTGGCGAGGACAGAGAACGAACACCGGGGAGCTGTTTTTT. Full variable domain (rest looked up from reference TRBV30 and TRBJ2-2): SQTIHQWPATLVQPVGSPLSLECTVEGTSNPNLYWYRQAAGRGLQLLFYSVGIGQISSEVPQNLSASRPQDRQFILSSKKLLLSDSGFYLCAWRGQRTNTGELFFGEGSRLTVL.